The 22 T cell receptor beta chains listed next were all sequenced from one sample in a study of T cells in Graves' hyperthyroidism and ophthalmopathy. TCR beta CDR3 regions were amplified from RNA transcripts. First-round RT-PCR targeting the TCR CDR3 was performed with the HTBI primer set. TCRdb passed the multiplex PCR reads through MiXCR, listing each CDR3 protein once. The sample yields 370,000 or so distinct CDR3 sequences, roughly 14% seen once. What was sequenced was blood. The receptors derive from a man aged 25-40 years with Graves' hyperthyroidism that later progressed to Graves' ophthalmopathy.

In this sample, this clonotype turned up many times. The rearrangement links TRBV11-2 to TRBJ1-2, with a weak D call TRBD1 (6 bases). V dropped 3 bases and J dropped 8 bases, with 13 bases sitting between them. This CDR3 contains 13 residues. Germline V gene lookup returns CDR1 SGHAT and CDR2 FQNNGV. The CDR3 DNA reads TGTGCCAGCAGCTTTTCTGGGGGCGGAGGCTACACCTTC. Residues: CASSFSGGGGYTF.

A remark on this clonotype: This sequence may be a read error, since a much larger clone differs from it by one base. V usage is TRBV27 and J usage is TRBJ2-1; 9 bases are shared with TRBD1. The CDR3 has 18 residues. Looked up from germline, CDR1 is MNHEY and CDR2 is SMNVEV (reference sequence). The CDR3 loop reads CAGSPSGTGYGSYNEQFF. In DNA, the CDR3 is TGTGCCGGCAGTCCCTCCGGGACAGGGTACGGCTCCTACAATGAGCAGTTCTTC.

This clonotype was picked up many times. This rearrangement joins TRBV6-1 to TRBJ1-5, with TRBD1 matching over 8 bases. Germline CDR1 MNHNS, CDR2 SASEGT. This CDR3 contains 14 residues. V trimming: 5 bases; J trimming: 6 bases; junction bases outside the gene matches: 6. The CDR3: CASSRQGQGQPQHF. CDR3 coding DNA: TGTGCCAGCAGTAGACAGGGGCAGGGTCAGCCCCAGCATTTT.

At least ten counts were recorded for this clonotype. The J gene is TRBJ2-7, the V gene TRBV5-1; 9 bases match TRBD1. V was pared by 2 bases and J by 7 bases, with 4 bases of the junction left unmatched. Germline V lookup: CDR1 SGHRS, CDR2 YFSETQ. There are 13 residues in the CDR3. This CDR3 reads CASSFGTGREQYF. The CDR3 DNA follows: TGCGCCAGCAGCTTCGGGACAGGGCGAGAGCAGTACTTC.

Ten or more counts support this clonotype. This sequence joins TRBV2 and TRBJ2-5, with 8 bases aligning to TRBD1. CDR3 length: 13 amino acids. Germline values: CDR1 SNHLY, CDR2 FYNNEI. With V trimmed by 7 bases and J by 2 bases, 3 bases remained unmatched. Here the CDR3 reads CASNHRGQETQYF. The CDR3 bases are TGTGCCAGCAATCACAGGGGGCAAGAGACCCAGTACTTC.

Comment on this clonotype: It may be a read error: a sequence one base away is much more abundant. The chain carries TRBV11-2 and TRBJ2-5; D remains ambiguous. The CDR3 consists of 13 residues. Germline CDR1 is SGHAT and CDR2 is FQNNGV. CDR3: CASSIDKQDTQYF. Here the CDR3 DNA reads TGTGCCAGCAGCATTGACAAGCAAGACACCCAGTACTTC.

This clonotype was seen many times. The chain recombines TRBV12-3 or TRBV12-4 with TRBJ2-7, with a possible D match to TRBD2 (6 bases). V lost 5 bases, J lost 0 bases, and 14 bases lay in between. This CDR3 is 15 amino acids long. The CDR3 loop reads CASSPTRGSSYEQYF. The CDR3 DNA is TGTGCCAGCAGTCCCACCCGGGGGTCCTCCTACGAGCAGTACTTC.

Only a few counts were recorded for this clonotype. The chain employs TRBV28 and TRBJ2-7; D not certain. This CDR3 has 14 residues. Germline CDR1 is MDHEN and CDR2 is SYDVKM. Trimming removed 2 bases from V and 3 bases from J, with 11 bases in between. This CDR3 is CASSLKAGDYEQYF. The CDR3 nucleotides read TGTGCCAGCAGTTTAAAGGCAGGCGACTACGAGCAGTACTTC.

The V call is TRBV4-1, the J call TRBJ2-1, with 10 bases fitting TRBD2. This CDR3 region has 15 residues. Germline V gives CDR1 MGHRA, CDR2 YSYEKL. The junction had 9 bases not matched to a gene; V was cut back by 5 bases and J by 8 bases. CDR3 DNA: TGCGCCAGCAGCTACCCCGGGACTAGCGTTGATGAGCAGTTCTTC. It translates to CASSYPGTSVDEQFF.

The genes are TRBV3-1 and TRBJ2-7; D gene unclear. Deletions cut 1 base from V and 3 bases from J, with 4 bases between. This CDR3 spans 12 amino acids. Germline V gene lookup returns CDR1 LGHDT and CDR2 YNNKEL (reference sequence). The DNA of the CDR3 is TGTGCCAGCAGCCAAGTGCTCTACGAGCAGTACTTC. Translating gives CASSQVLYEQYF.

This clonotype was detected ten times or more. The chain has TRBV12-3 or TRBV12-4 and TRBJ2-5; 10 bases line up with TRBD2. Trimming removed 5 bases from V and 6 bases from J; junction bases left unmatched: 12. The CDR3 spans 16 residues. The CDR3 protein is CASSLRSGGYAKTQYF. DNA for the CDR3: TGTGCCAGCAGTCTACGTAGCGGGGGGTACGCTAAGACCCAGTACTTC.

In its sample, this clonotype was seen a few times. The J gene is TRBJ2-7, the V gene TRBV6-1; D possibly corresponds to TRBD2 (5 bases). The CDR3 runs 15 residues. Trimming left V 2 bases short and J 3 bases short, with 14 bases between. CDR1 is MNHNS and CDR2 is SASEGT in the germline V gene. CDR3 sequence (DNA): TGTGCCAGCAGTGAATTTCGGGGAATGGGCTACGAGCAGTACTTC. Translated, it gives CASSEFRGMGYEQYF.

The chain links TRBV4-1 to TRBJ2-1, with TRBD1 identical over 12 bases. V was clipped by 3 bases and J by 9 bases; unmatched bases: 12. Germline V gene data show CDR1 as MGHRA and CDR2 as YSYEKL. This CDR3 is 17 amino acids long. The CDR3 here is CASSHLTRDRGRIEQFF. The CDR3 DNA is TGCGCCAGCAGCCACTTAACCCGGGACAGGGGGCGCATTGAGCAGTTCTTC.

This clonotype was recorded at least ten times. In DNA, the CDR3 is TGTGCCAGCAGCTTGGTAGGTCGTGGAAACTATGGCTACACCTTC. Its translation is CASSLVGRGNYGYTF. The rearrangement uses TRBV5-5 and TRBJ1-2; D remains ambiguous. The CDR3 runs to 15 residues. The ends were cut back, 0 bases at V and 2 bases at J, with 11 bases in the middle. From germline, CDR1 is SGHKS and CDR2 YYEKEE (reference sequence).

Details on this clonotype: This may stem from a read error, because a much larger clone lies one nucleotide away. This chain links TRBV5-1 with TRBJ2-1; 11 bases match TRBD2. CDR3 length: 14 amino acids. Trimming removed 4 bases from V and 13 bases from J; junction bases left unmatched: 10. The germline V gene has CDR1 SGHRS and CDR2 YFSETQ. The CDR3 reads CASSVGTSGHNQFF. The CDR3, as DNA: TGCGCCAGCAGCGTCGGGACTAGCGGCCACAATCAGTTCTTC. The full variable domain, its missing parts supplied by reference TRBV5-1 and TRBJ2-1, is KAGVTQTPRYLIKTRGQQVTLSCSPISGHRSVSWYQQTPGQGLQFLFEYFSETQRNKGNFPGRFSGRQFSNSRSEMNVSTLELGDSALYLCASSVGTSGHNQFFGPGTRLTVL.

This clonotype was observed a handful of times. CDR3 sequence: CASSQQYGFGYTF. In nucleotides, the CDR3 is TGTGCCAGCAGCCAACAGTACGGGTTTGGCTACACCTTC. This chain uses TRBV3-1 with TRBJ1-2; D is uncertain. V shed 2 bases and J shed 7 bases, with 11 bases lying between them. Looked up from germline, CDR1 is LGHDT and CDR2 is YNNKEL (reference sequence). CDR3 length: 13 residues.

The table lists this clonotype with a few counts. The gene calls are TRBV25-1 and TRBJ2-1; 7 bases align to TRBD2. The junction had 1 base not matched to a gene; V was cut back by 4 bases and J by 4 bases. The CDR3 loop spans 13 amino acids. Germline lookup yields CDR1 MGHDK and CDR2 SYGVNS. CDR3 residues: CASSAGGYNEQFF. The CDR3, as DNA: TGTGCCAGCAGTGCGGGGGGTTACAATGAGCAGTTCTTC.

This clonotype was counted many times. This chain connects TRBV7-6 to TRBJ1-2; the match to TRBD1 covers 7 bases. The germline V gene has CDR1 SGHVS and CDR2 FNYEAQ. The length of the CDR3 is 15 residues. The V gene end was trimmed by 4 bases and the J gene end by 3 bases; junction bases not matched to a gene: 8. CDR3 sequence reads: CASSYTRGRDYGYTF. CDR3 sequence (DNA): TGTGCCAGCAGCTATACTAGGGGGCGAGACTATGGCTACACCTTC.

This clonotype was found many times. The chain employs TRBV6-5 and TRBJ1-2; 8 bases line up with TRBD1. V was pared by 2 bases and J by 6 bases, with 5 bases of the junction left unmatched. The CDR3 covers 14 residues. Per germline, CDR1 MNHEY and CDR2 SVGAGI. This CDR3 is CASSYQTGQDGYTF. CDR3 nucleotide sequence: TGTGCCAGCAGTTACCAAACGGGACAGGATGGCTACACCTTC.

The chain has TRBV20-1 and TRBJ2-1, with 12 bases matching TRBD2. Germline lookup yields CDR1 DFQATT and CDR2 SNEGSKA (reference sequence). V shed 6 bases, J shed 6 bases, and the junction held 12 bases outside the gene matches. This CDR3 contains 16 residues. The CDR3: CSATGPLAGGLNEQFF. CDR3 coding DNA: TGCAGTGCAACCGGCCCCCTAGCGGGGGGGCTCAATGAGCAGTTCTTC.

Many counts were recorded for this clonotype. The chain carries TRBV10-3 and TRBJ2-5; TRBD2 might be the D (6 bases). This CDR3 has 16 residues. Germline loops: CDR1 ENHRY, CDR2 SYGVKD. Trimming took 6 bases from V and 4 from J, leaving 21 bases between them. In DNA, the CDR3 is TGTGCCATCAGCCCCCCCCGACTAGTGAGCCGAGAGACCCAGTACTTC. It is translated as CAISPPRLVSRETQYF.

The rearrangement joins TRBV3-1 to TRBJ2-5; 8 nucleotides line up with TRBD1. This CDR3 has 16 amino acids. Looked up from germline, CDR1 is LGHDT and CDR2 is YNNKEL (reference sequence). V lost 3 bases to trimming and J lost 5 bases; unmatched junction nucleotides: 11. The CDR3 here is CASSHEGQAPQETQYF. CDR3 DNA: TGTGCCAGCAGCCATGAGGGACAGGCCCCACAGGAGACCCAGTACTTC.